This T cell receptor (beta chain) was recorded in a study of blood T cell repertoires in COVID-19. CDR1 is SGDLS and CDR2 is YYNGEE in the germline V gene. This CDR3 has 14 residues. Trimming cost V 0 bases and J 3 bases, with 9 bases left between them. The table came from immunoSEQ multiplex PCR; TCRdb's copy has only in-frame clones and leaves some out. The data contain about 210,000 clones, roughly 75% of them singletons. Concerning this clone: This CDR3 is also generated by other DNA sequences in the sample.

The TCR was taken from a woman in her 70s with acute or convalescent COVID-19. The chain has TRBV9 and TRBJ1-2, with a weak D call TRBD1 (6 bases). Material for sequencing was peripheral blood. CDR3 DNA: TGTGCCAGCAGCGTAGGGTCAGGGGACTATGGCTACACCTTC. Encoded protein: CASSVGSGDYGYTF.